This is a list of T cell receptor beta chains from one sample in a study of T cells after posttransplantation cyclophosphamide. Sequencing used immunoSEQ multiplex PCR; TCRdb keeps in-frame clones, though not all of them. The sample shows fewer than 8,000 clones, more than 85% of them seen only once. Sequencing was performed on CD4+ T cells sorted from blood. These receptors were collected from a woman aged 50 to 60 in good health and a related stem cell transplant donor. Each CDR3 is given with its conserved first and last residue.

j_call v_call cdr3_aa
TRBJ2-7 TRBV9 CASSVDGSPIYEQYF
TRBJ2-3 TRBV19 CASSPRQSPDTQYF
TRBJ2-3 TRBV7-3 CASSSTGTTTQYF
TRBJ2-1 TRBV10-1 CASSESSEGGEQFF
. TRBV29-1 CSVAKSYEQYF
TRBJ2-1 TRBV2 CASSAQVNHEQFF
TRBJ2-3 TRBV11-2 CASSSRSRGVRLKTDTQYF
TRBJ2-1 TRBV5-1 CASSTPGQGDYEQFF
TRBJ2-7 TRBV5-1 CASSLDSRYEQYF
TRBJ2-2 TRBV10-3 CAIKPSGGARVGELFF
TRBJ2-7 TRBV5-4 CASSFDRGSYEQYF
TRBJ1-3 TRBV9 CASSKTTHSGNTIYF
TRBJ2-3 TRBV2 CASSEAGGQGLNTQYF
TRBJ1-2 TRBV6-6 CASVNTGYGYTF
TRBJ1-3 TRBV5-1 CASSRTGASGNTIYF
TRBJ1-3 TRBV5-5 CASSLAQGLGNTIYF
TRBJ1-2 TRBV6-1 CASSARGSANYGYTF
TRBJ1-4 TRBV5-6 CASSNVQGLNEKLFF
TRBJ1-6 TRBV9 CASTTDSSYNSPLHF
TRBJ2-5 TRBV18 CASSPLITAGGQETQYF
TRBJ2-1 TRBV30 CAWSVGAPNEQFF
TRBJ1-1 TRBV28 CASSSPGQGQMNTEAFF
TRBJ1-6 TRBV5-8 CASRHRDSSYNSPLHF
TRBJ2-7 TRBV7-2 CASSLAGSSYEQYF
TRBJ2-3 TRBV15 CATSRDRYTDTQYF
TRBJ1-4 TRBV6-5 CASSSGRWATNEKLFF
TRBJ1-1 TRBV5-4 CASSPRQGLSTEAFF
TRBJ1-1 TRBV5-6 CASSSTGNTEAFF
TRBJ2-5 TRBV2 CASQTGQETQYF
TRBJ1-2 TRBV19 CASSLRTVYGYTF
TRBJ1-6 TRBV14 CASSQDAGSPDSPLHF
TRBJ2-1 TRBV2 CASRARTESSYNEQFF
TRBJ1-5 TRBV19 CASKQGIEQPQHF
TRBJ2-7 TRBV14 CASSPTLAGLYGQYF
TRBJ1-3 TRBV9 CASSGDLRGSGNTIYF
TRBJ1-6 TRBV5-6 CASSFLGGNSPLHF
TRBJ1-1 TRBV6-1 CASSEVGTGDTEAFF
TRBJ1-2 TRBV4-1 CASSQEEGDYGYTF
TRBJ2-5 TRBV5-1 CASSLEPEETQYF
TRBJ1-6 TRBV28 CASKEPKGSGSPLHF
TRBJ2-1 TRBV9 CASSVTSGSISYNEQFF
TRBJ2-7 TRBV21-1 CASSKAGTGYEQYF
TRBJ1-5 TRBV6-5 CASSYGQSNQPQHF
TRBJ1-4 TRBV19 CASSPDSDNEKLFF
TRBJ1-6 TRBV7-2 CASSSAGVSSYNSPLHF
TRBJ2-1 TRBV28 CASSLGRERESGEQFF
TRBJ1-5 TRBV6-5 CASSRGGNQPQHF
TRBJ2-1 TRBV5-1 CASSSGTRSLSYNEQFF
TRBJ2-3 TRBV7-8 CASSSRLAGVPDTQYF
TRBJ2-5 TRBV5-5 CASSPWTVQETQYF
TRBJ1-1 TRBV7-2 CASSLLSEGGAFF